Listed below are T cell receptor beta chains from one sample, sequenced in a study of blood T cell repertoires in COVID-19. Only in-frame clones appear in the TCRdb table, and some are missing; sequencing was by immunoSEQ multiplex PCR. Here the sample spans about 150,000 clones, about 91% being singletons. Sequenced: peripheral blood. The receptors derive from a woman aged 50 to 60 with acute or convalescent COVID-19. Both conserved end residues are part of each CDR3. The D gene is left open where the match is weak. The size field is filled for only some rows; it gives once, few, many or a size class.

CDR3 length | clone size | J gene | V gene | D gene | CDR3 DNA | CDR3 protein
16 | NA | TRBJ2-2 | TRBV20-1 | NA | TGCAGTGCTAGTTTTGCGGGACCCGCGAACACCGGGGAGCTGTTTTTT | CSASFAGPANTGELFF
16 | NA | TRBJ2-1 | TRBV7-9 | TRBD2 | TGTGCCAGCAGCTTAGGACTAGCGGACAATTACAATGAGCAGTTCTTC | CASSLGLADNYNEQFF
15 | NA | TRBJ1-1 | TRBV28 | TRBD1 | TGTGCCAGCAGTTTCATACGCAGGGGGTGGGCTGAAGCTTTCTTT | CASSFIRRGWAEAFF
16 | few | TRBJ2-7 | TRBV7-3 | NA | TGTGCCAGCAGCCCACATCCGGGACAAATTGTTTACGAGCAGTACTTC | CASSPHPGQIVYEQYF
15 | NA | TRBJ2-7 | TRBV12-5 | NA | TGTGCTAGTGGTTTGGTCCGTACGGGGGAGTACGAGCAGTACTTC | CASGLVRTGEYEQYF
15 | NA | TRBJ2-3 | TRBV19 | NA | TGTGCCAGTAGTATCAGGACGCTCGAGGGAGATACGCAGTATTTT | CASSIRTLEGDTQYF
13 | NA | TRBJ2-7 | TRBV12-5 | TRBD1 | TGTGCTAGTGGTGTGGGACAGAACCGAGGGCAGTACTTC | CASGVGQNRGQYF
14 | NA | TRBJ2-1 | TRBV3-1/TRBV3-2 | NA | TGTGCCAGCAGCCAAGCTTCCGGGGACAATGAGCAGTTCTTC | CASSQASGDNEQFF
14 | NA | TRBJ1-5 | TRBV30 | NA | TGTGCCTGGAGTAGGGGCTTAAGTACTCAGCCCCAGCATTTT | CAWSRGLSTQPQHF
13 | NA | TRBJ1-2 | TRBV19 | NA | TGTGCCAGTAGTATTCGGCGGGGCTATGGCTACACCTTC | CASSIRRGYGYTF
14 | NA | TRBJ1-1 | TRBV19 | NA | TGTGCCAGTAGTATAGTAACCGGGTTATCCGAAGCTTTCTTT | CASSIVTGLSEAFF
13 | once | TRBJ2-3 | TRBV7-3 | TRBD2 | TGTGCCAGCAGCTCTGACTCGGGGGGTACGCAGTATTTT | CASSSDSGGTQYF
13 | NA | TRBJ2-1 | TRBV19 | NA | TGTGCCAGTGATACCGGGACTTACAATGAGCAGTTCTTC | CASDTGTYNEQFF
12 | few | TRBJ1-1 | TRBV9 | NA | TGTGCCAGCAGCGTATCCGCGGGGGAAGCTTTCTTT | CASSVSAGEAFF
15 | NA | TRBJ2-3 | TRBV24-1 | TRBD2 | TGTGCCACCAGTGCCCTGCGCGGGGGTTCCGATACGCAGTATTTT | CATSALRGGSDTQYF
15 | NA | TRBJ1-2 | TRBV15 | NA | TGTGCCACCAGCAGAGATCTGGCAGGAACCCTCGGCTACACCTTC | CATSRDLAGTLGYTF
16 | NA | TRBJ2-3 | TRBV13 | TRBD2 | TGTGCCAGCAGCTTAAGTCGGGAGGGCCCCTCAGATACGCAGTATTTT | CASSLSREGPSDTQYF
14 | NA | TRBJ1-2 | TRBV5-1 | TRBD1 | TGCGCCAGCAGCTTGGGACAGGGGGCGCACGGCTACACCTTC | CASSLGQGAHGYTF
18 | once | TRBJ2-2 | TRBV5-1 | NA | TGCGCCAGCAGCTTGGTTGGTTTCGTCCAGGGTGGTGCCGGGGAGCTGTTTTTT | CASSLVGFVQGGAGELFF
15 | NA | TRBJ2-3 | TRBV29-1 | TRBD1 | TGCAGCGTTGGGGGGGGACAGGGGACCACAGATACGCAGTATTTT | CSVGGGQGTTDTQYF
13 | NA | TRBJ2-7 | TRBV15 | NA | TGTGCCACCAGCAGAGTAACAGGGCAAGAGCAGTACTTC | CATSRVTGQEQYF
15 | NA | TRBJ2-7 | TRBV7-9 | TRBD1 | TGTGCCAGCAGCCTCTCCGGGACAGGGGGCTACGAGCAGTACTTC | CASSLSGTGGYEQYF
15 | few | TRBJ2-7 | TRBV21-1 | NA | TGTGCCAGCAGCAAACGGGGACAGGGGAACTACGAGCAGTACTTC | CASSKRGQGNYEQYF
15 | NA | TRBJ1-5 | TRBV7-2 | TRBD1 | TGTGCCAGCAGCCTTGACAGGGCGTCAAATCAGCCCCAGCATTTT | CASSLDRASNQPQHF